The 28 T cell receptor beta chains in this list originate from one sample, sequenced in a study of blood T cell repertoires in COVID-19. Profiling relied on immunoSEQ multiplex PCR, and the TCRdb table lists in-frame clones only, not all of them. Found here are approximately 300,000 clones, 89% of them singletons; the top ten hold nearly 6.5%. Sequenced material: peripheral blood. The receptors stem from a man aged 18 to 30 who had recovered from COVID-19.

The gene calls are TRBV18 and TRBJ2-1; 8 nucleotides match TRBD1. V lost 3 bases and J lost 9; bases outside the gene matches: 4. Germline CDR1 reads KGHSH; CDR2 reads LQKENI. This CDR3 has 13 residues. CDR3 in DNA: TGTGCCAGCTCACCCGGACAGGGCCGTGAGCAGTTCTTC. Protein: CASSPGQGREQFF. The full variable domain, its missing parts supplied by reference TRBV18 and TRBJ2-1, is NAGVMQNPRHLVRRRGQEARLRCSPMKGHSHVYWYRQLPEEGLKFMVYLQKENIIDESGMPKERFSAEFPKEGPSILRIQQVVRGDSAAYFCASSPGQGREQFFGPGTRLTVL.

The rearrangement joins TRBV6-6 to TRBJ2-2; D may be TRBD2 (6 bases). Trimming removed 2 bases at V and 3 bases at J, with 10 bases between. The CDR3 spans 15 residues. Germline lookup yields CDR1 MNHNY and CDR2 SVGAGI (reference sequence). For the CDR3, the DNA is TGTGCCAGCAGTTACGACGGGGGTTACACCGGGGAGCTGTTTTTT. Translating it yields CASSYDGGYTGELFF.

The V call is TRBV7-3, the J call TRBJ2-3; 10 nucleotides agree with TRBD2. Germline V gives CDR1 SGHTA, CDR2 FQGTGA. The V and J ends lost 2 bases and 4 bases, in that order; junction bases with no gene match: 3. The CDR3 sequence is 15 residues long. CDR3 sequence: CASSLASGGSDTQYF. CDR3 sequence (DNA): TGTGCCAGCAGCTTAGCTAGCGGGGGATCAGATACGCAGTATTTT. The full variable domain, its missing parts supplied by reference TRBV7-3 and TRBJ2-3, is GAGVSQTPSNKVTEKGKYVELRCDPISGHTALYWYRQSLGQGPEFLIYFQGTGAADDSGLPNDRFFAVRPEGSVSTLKIQRTERGDSAVYLCASSLASGGSDTQYFGPGTRLTVL.

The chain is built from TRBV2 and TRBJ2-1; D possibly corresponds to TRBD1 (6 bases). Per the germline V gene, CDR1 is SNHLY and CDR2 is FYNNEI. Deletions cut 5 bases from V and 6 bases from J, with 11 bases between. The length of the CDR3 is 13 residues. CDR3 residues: CASSPGHPNEQFF. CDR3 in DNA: TGTGCCAGCAGTCCGGGACACCCCAATGAGCAGTTCTTC.

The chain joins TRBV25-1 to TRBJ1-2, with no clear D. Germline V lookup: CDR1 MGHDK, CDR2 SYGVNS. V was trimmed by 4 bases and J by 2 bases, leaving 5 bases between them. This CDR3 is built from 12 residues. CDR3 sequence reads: CASSGGNYGYTF. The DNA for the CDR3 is TGTGCCAGCAGTGGAGGCAACTATGGCTACACCTTC.

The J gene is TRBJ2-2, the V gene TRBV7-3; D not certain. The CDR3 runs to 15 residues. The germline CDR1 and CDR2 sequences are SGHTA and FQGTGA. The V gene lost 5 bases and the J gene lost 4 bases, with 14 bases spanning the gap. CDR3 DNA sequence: TGTGCCAGCAGCCCCGCTTCGGGTTCCACCGGGGAGCTGTTTTTT. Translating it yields CASSPASGSTGELFF.

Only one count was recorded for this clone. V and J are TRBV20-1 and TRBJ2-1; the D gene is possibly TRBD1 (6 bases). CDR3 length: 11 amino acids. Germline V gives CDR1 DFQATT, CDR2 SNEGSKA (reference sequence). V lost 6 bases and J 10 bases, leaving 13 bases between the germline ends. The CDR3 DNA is TGCAGTGCGCCACTAGGGGGAGAGCAGTTCTTC. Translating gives CSAPLGGEQFF.

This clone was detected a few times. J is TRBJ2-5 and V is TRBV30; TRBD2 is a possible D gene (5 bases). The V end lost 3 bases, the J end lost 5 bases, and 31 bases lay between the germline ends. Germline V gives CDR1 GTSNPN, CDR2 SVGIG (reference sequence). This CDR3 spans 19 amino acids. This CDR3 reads CAWSVWGFGGYPDMETQYF. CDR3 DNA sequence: TGTGCCTGGAGCGTTTGGGGTTTTGGAGGATATCCTGATATGGAGACCCAGTACTTC.

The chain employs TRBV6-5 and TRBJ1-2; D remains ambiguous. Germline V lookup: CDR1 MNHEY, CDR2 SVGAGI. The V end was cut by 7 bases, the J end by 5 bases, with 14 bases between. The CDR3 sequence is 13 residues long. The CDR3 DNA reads TGTGCCAGCACCCCAGATGGAGGGTATGGCTACACCTTC. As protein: CASTPDGGYGYTF.

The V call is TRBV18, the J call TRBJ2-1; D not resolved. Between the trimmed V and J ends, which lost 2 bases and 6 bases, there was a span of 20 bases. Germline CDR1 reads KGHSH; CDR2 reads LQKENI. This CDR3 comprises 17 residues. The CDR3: CASSPADNPRQFNEQFF. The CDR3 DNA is TGTGCCAGCTCACCAGCCGACAATCCCCGCCAATTCAATGAGCAGTTCTTC.

CDR3: CASSLDSVLSYNEQFF. For the CDR3, the DNA is TGTGCCAGCAGCTTAGATTCGGTGCTCTCCTACAATGAGCAGTTCTTC. The chain recombines TRBV11-2 with TRBJ2-1; D remains ambiguous. The CDR3 contains 16 residues. The germline gives CDR1 SGHAT, CDR2 FQNNGV. Trimming removed 0 bases at V and 0 bases at J, with 9 bases between.

The DNA of the CDR3 is TGTGCCAGCAGCGCGCGGGACAGCTCCTACAATGAGCAGTTCTTC. This sequence encodes CASSARDSSYNEQFF. This chain joins TRBV9 and TRBJ2-1; possibly TRBD1 for D (7 bases). CDR1 and CDR2 from the germline V gene are SGDLS and YYNGEE. V shed 3 bases and J shed 0 bases, with 10 bases lying between them. This CDR3 region has 15 residues.

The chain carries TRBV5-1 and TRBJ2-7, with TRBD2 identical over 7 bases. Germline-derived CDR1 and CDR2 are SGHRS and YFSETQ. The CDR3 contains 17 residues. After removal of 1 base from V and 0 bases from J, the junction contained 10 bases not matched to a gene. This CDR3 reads CASSLRPTAGSSYEQYF. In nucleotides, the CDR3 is TGCGCCAGCAGCTTGAGACCGACAGCGGGGAGCTCCTACGAGCAGTACTTC.

The CDR3 DNA sequence: TGCGCCAGCAGTCATCCCTTGAGGCTGGCAGCGATAAATGAAAAACTGTTTTTT. Translated, it gives CASSHPLRLAAINEKLFF. The chain has TRBV23-1 and TRBJ1-4, with D unresolved. TRBV23-1 is given ORF status, its function remaining uncertain. V lost 3 bases and J 5 bases, leaving 22 bases between the germline ends. The CDR3 is 18 amino acids.

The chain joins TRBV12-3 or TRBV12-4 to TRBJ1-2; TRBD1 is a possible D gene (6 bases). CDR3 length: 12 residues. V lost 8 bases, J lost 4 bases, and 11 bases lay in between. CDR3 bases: TGTGCCAGCTCCCGGACAGCCTATGGCTACACCTTC. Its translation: CASSRTAYGYTF.

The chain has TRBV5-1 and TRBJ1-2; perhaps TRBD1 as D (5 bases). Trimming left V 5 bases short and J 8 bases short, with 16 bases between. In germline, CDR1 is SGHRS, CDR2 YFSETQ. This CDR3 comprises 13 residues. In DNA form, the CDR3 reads TGCGCCAGCAGTAACCAAAGGGGCGACGGCTACACCTTC. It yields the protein CASSNQRGDGYTF. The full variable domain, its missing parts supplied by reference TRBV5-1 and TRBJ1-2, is KAGVTQTPRYLIKTRGQQVTLSCSPISGHRSVSWYQQTPGQGLQFLFEYFSETQRNKGNFPGRFSGRQFSNSRSEMNVSTLELGDSALYLCASSNQRGDGYTFGSGTRLTVV.

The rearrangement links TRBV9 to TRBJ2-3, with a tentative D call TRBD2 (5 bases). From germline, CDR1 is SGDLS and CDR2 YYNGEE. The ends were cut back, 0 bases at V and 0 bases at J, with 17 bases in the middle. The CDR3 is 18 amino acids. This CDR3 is CASSVAGLAYLSTDTQYF. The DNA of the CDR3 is TGTGCCAGCAGCGTAGCTGGGTTAGCGTACCTAAGCACAGATACGCAGTATTTT.

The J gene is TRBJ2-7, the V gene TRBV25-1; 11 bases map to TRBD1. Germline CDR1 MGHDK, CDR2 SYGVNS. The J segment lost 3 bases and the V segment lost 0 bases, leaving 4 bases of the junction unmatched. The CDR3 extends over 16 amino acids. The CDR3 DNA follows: TGTGCCAGCAGTGAATATAGTGGGACAGGGGGCTACGAGCAGTACTTC. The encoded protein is CASSEYSGTGGYEQYF.

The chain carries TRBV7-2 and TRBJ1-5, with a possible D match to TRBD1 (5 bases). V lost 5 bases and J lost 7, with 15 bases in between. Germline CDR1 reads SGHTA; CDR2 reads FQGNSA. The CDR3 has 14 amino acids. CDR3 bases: TGTGCCAGCAGCCCCTACAGGCAGGAACAGCCCCAGCATTTT. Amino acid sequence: CASSPYRQEQPQHF.

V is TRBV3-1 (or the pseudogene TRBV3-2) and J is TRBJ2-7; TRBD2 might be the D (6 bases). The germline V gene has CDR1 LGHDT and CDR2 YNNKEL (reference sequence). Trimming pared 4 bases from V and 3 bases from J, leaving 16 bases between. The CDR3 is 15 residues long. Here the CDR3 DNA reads TGTGCCAGCAGCCCCCGGGCCCCGGAGGGCTACGAGCAGTACTTC. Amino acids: CASSPRAPEGYEQYF.

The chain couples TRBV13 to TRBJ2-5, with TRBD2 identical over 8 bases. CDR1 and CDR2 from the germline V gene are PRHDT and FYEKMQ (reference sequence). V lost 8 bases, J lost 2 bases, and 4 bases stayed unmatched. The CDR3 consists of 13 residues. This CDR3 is CASGREGQETQYF. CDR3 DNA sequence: TGTGCCAGCGGCCGGGAGGGTCAAGAGACCCAGTACTTC.

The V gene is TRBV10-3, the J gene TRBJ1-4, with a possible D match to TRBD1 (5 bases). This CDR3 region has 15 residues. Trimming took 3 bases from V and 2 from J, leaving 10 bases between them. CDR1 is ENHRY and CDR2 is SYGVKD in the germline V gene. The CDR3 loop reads CAISDQGETNEKLFF. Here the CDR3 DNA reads TGTGCCATCAGTGACCAGGGTGAGACTAATGAAAAACTGTTTTTT.

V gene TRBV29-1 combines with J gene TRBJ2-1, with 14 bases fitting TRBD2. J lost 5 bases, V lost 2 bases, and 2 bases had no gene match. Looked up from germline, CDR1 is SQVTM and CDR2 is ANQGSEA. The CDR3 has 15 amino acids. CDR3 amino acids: CSVERGLAGDNEQFF. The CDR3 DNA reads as TGCAGCGTTGAACGGGGACTAGCGGGGGACAATGAGCAGTTCTTC.

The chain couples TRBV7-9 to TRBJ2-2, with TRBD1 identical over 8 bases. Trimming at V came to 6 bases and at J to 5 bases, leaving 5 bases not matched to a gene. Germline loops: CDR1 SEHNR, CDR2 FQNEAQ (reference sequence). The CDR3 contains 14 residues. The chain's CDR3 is CASREGQVTGELFF. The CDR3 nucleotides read TGTGCCAGCAGGGAGGGACAGGTGACCGGGGAGCTGTTTTTT.

The CDR3 nucleotides are TGTGCCAGTAGTCCCCTGGACAGGGCGAATGAGCAGTTCTTC. Translated: CASSPLDRANEQFF. The chain is built from TRBV19 and TRBJ2-1; 8 bases agree with TRBD1. Germline assignment: CDR1 LNHDA and CDR2 SQIVND (reference sequence). After removal of 5 bases from V and 7 bases from J, the junction contained 7 bases not matched to a gene. The CDR3 runs 14 residues.

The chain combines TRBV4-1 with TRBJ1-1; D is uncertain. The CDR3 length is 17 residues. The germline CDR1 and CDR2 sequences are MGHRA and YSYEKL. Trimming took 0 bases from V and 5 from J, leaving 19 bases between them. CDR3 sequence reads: CASSQDPPLEGWTEAFF. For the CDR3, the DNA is TGCGCCAGCAGCCAAGATCCCCCCTTGGAGGGTTGGACTGAAGCTTTCTTT.

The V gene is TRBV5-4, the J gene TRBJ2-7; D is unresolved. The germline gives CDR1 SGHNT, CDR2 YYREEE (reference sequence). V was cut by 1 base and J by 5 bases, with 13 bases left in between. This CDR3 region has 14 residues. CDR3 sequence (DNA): TGTGCCAGCAGCTTGTACCAGGATTGGAACGAGCAGTACTTC. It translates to CASSLYQDWNEQYF. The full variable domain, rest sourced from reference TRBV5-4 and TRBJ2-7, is ETGVTQSPTHLIKTRGQQVTLRCSSQSGHNTVSWYQQALGQGPQFIFQYYREEENGRGNFPPRFSGLQFPNYSSELNVNALELDDSALYLCASSLYQDWNEQYFGPGTRLTVT.

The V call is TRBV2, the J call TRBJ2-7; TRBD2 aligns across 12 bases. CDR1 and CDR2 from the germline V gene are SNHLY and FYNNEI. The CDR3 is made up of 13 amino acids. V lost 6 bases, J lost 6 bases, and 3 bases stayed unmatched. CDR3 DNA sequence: TGTGCCAGCAGGTCTAGCGGGAGGGCCGAGCAGTACTTC. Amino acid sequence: CASRSSGRAEQYF.